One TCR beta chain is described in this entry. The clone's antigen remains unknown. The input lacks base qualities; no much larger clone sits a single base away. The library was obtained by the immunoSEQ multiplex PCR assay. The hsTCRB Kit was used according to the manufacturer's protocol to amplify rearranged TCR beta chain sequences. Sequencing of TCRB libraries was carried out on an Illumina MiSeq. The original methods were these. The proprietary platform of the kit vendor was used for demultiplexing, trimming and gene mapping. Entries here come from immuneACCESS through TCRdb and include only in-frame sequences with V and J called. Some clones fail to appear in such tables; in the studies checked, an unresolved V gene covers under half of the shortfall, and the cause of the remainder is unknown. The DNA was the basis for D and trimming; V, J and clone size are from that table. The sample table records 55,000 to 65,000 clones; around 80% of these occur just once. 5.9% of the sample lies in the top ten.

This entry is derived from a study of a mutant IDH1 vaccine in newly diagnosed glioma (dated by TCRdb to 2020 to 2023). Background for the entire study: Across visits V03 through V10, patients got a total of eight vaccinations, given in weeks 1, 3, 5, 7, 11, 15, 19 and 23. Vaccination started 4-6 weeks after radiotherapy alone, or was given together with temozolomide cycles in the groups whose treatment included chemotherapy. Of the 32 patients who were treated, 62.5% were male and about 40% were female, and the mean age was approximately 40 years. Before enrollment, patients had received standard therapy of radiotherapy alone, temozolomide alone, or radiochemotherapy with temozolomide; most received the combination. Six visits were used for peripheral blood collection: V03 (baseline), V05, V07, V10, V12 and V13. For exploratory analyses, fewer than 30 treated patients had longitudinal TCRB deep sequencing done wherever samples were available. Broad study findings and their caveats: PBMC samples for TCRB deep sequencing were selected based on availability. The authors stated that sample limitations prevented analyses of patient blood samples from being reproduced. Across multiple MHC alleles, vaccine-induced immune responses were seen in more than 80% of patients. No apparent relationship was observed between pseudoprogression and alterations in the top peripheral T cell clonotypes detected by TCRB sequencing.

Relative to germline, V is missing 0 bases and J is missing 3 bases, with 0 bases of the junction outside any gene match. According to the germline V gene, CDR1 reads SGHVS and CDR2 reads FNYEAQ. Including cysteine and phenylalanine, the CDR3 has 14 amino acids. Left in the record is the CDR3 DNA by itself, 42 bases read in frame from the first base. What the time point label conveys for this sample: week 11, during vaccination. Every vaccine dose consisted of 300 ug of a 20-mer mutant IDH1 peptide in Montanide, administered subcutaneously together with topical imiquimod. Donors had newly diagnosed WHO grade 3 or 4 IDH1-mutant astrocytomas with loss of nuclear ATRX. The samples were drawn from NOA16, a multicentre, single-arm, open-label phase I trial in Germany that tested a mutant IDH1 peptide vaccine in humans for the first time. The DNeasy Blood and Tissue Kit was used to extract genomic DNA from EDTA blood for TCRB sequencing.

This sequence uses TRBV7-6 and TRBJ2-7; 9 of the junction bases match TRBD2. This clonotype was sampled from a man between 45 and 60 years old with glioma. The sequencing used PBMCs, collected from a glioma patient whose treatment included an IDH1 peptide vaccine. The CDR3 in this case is CASSLATSGYEQYF. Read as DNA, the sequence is TGTGCCAGCAGCTTAGCGACTAGCGGCTACGAGCAGTACTTC. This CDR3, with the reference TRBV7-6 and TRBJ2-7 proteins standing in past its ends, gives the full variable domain GAGVSQSPRYKVTKRGQDVALRCDPISGHVSLYWYRQALGQGPEFLTYFNYEAQQDKSGLPNDRFSAERPEGSISTLTIQRTEQRDSAMYRCASSLATSGYEQYFGPGTRLTVT.